These T cell receptor beta chains were read from a single sample in a study of cytomegalovirus exposure and HLA in healthy donors. Sequencing was performed with immunoSEQ multiplex PCR; in TCRdb, only in-frame clones are kept and a portion is missing. The sample lists about 210,000 clones; about 85% were seen once. The sequenced material came from PBMCs. Every receptor here comes from a girl aged 2-10 years in good health and CMV-seronegative. Each CDR3 is given with its conserved first and last residue. The order of the fields is CDR3 protein, CDR3 DNA, clone size, V gene, J gene, D gene. The D gene is left open where the match is weak. Rows give clone size only sometimes, using once, few, many, or a class for an expanded clone.

CASSRSLDSPFYEQYF	TGTGCCAGCAGCAGATCCTTGGACAGCCCTTTCTACGAGCAGTACTTC	NA	TRBV7-2	TRBJ2-7	NA
CASSHEVSGSWGPDTQYF	TGTGCCAGCAGCCACGAGGTTAGCGGGAGTTGGGGGCCAGATACGCAGTATTTT	NA	TRBV4-2	TRBJ2-3	TRBD2
CASGLDLGVDSSYEQYF	TGTGCTAGTGGTTTGGACCTGGGGGTGGACAGCTCCTACGAGCAGTACTTC	NA	TRBV12-5	TRBJ2-7	NA
CASSQSPWQEVNYGYTF	TGCGCCAGCAGCCAAAGTCCTTGGCAGGAAGTTAACTATGGCTACACCTTC	NA	TRBV4-1	TRBJ1-2	NA
CAWSWAGFEKLFF	TGTGCCTGGAGTTGGGCAGGATTCGAAAAACTGTTTTTT	few	TRBV30	TRBJ1-4	NA
CASAQTSGRGEQYF	TGTGCCAGCGCCCAGACTAGCGGGAGGGGCGAGCAGTACTTC	NA	TRBV19	TRBJ2-7	TRBD2
CASSLGAGVYEQYF	TGCGCCAGCAGCTTGGGGGCTGGTGTCTACGAGCAGTACTTC	NA	TRBV5-1	TRBJ2-7	NA
CSVSGTSGGSEQFF	TGCAGCGTATCCGGGACTAGCGGGGGAAGTGAGCAGTTCTTC	NA	TRBV29-1	TRBJ2-1	TRBD2
CASSPSWGQGAHEQFF	TGTGCCAGCAGCCCATCGTGGGGACAGGGGGCCCATGAGCAGTTCTTC	NA	TRBV14	TRBJ2-1	TRBD1
CASSLFRTGGISYNEQFF	TGTGCCAGCAGCTTATTTAGGACAGGGGGTATCTCCTACAATGAGCAGTTCTTC	NA	TRBV7-3	TRBJ2-1	TRBD1
CASSLGQSYNEQFF	TGTGCCAGCAGCTTGGGACAGTCCTACAATGAGCAGTTCTTC	NA	TRBV5-5	TRBJ2-1	NA
CASSLGRGHGDTQYF	TGTGCCAGCAGCTTAGGCAGGGGGCATGGAGATACGCAGTATTTT	once	TRBV7-7	TRBJ2-3	TRBD1
CASSLGGGTLYGYTF	TGTGCCAGCAGCTTGGGCGGGGGGACTCTTTATGGCTACACCTTC	NA	TRBV5-6	TRBJ1-2	NA
CASSLVSTNEQFF	TGTGCCAGCAGCTTGGTTAGCACAAATGAGCAGTTCTTC	NA	TRBV5-4	TRBJ2-1	NA
CASGQSGTDTQYF	TGTGCTAGTGGCCAGTCAGGCACAGATACGCAGTATTTT	NA	TRBV12-5	TRBJ2-3	NA
CAWSVFRGNQPQHF	TGTGCCTGGAGTGTATTTAGGGGTAATCAGCCCCAGCATTTT	NA	TRBV30	TRBJ1-5	NA
CASSEGTSGLYEQYF	TGTGCCAGCAGTGAAGGGACTAGCGGATTGTACGAGCAGTACTTC	NA	TRBV6-1	TRBJ2-7	TRBD2
CASSQDRIRGRGEEDEQFF	TGCGCCAGCAGCCAAGATAGGATTCGGGGGAGGGGCGAAGAGGATGAGCAGTTCTTC	NA	TRBV4-1	TRBJ2-1	TRBD2
CASSWDRGVGGYTF	TGTGCCAGCAGCTGGGACAGGGGCGTCGGTGGCTACACCTTC	once	TRBV7-9	TRBJ1-2	TRBD1
CATSALASGKSGELFF	TGTGCCACCAGCGCCTTAGCTAGCGGGAAATCCGGGGAGCTGTTTTTT	NA	TRBV15	TRBJ2-2	TRBD2
CASSLAERIDSNQPQHF	TGCGCCAGCAGCTTGGCCGAGCGGATAGATAGCAATCAGCCCCAGCATTTT	NA	TRBV5-1	TRBJ1-5	NA
CASSQSTRTTYEQYF	TGCGCCAGCAGTCAATCTACTCGGACAACCTACGAGCAGTACTTC	once	TRBV23-1	TRBJ2-7	NA
CSARYGYEQYF	TGCAGTGCGCGTTACGGGTACGAGCAGTACTTC	NA	TRBV20-1	TRBJ2-7	NA
CASSLTGMSGFRPQHF	TGTGCCAGTAGTTTAACAGGGATGTCAGGTTTTCGGCCCCAGCATTTT	NA	TRBV19	TRBJ1-5	NA
CAISEGDLNTEAFF	TGTGCCATCAGTGAGGGGGACTTGAACACTGAAGCTTTCTTT	NA	TRBV10-3	TRBJ1-1	NA
CASSLFLRTNSYNEQFF	TGTGCCAGCAGCTTATTCCTCCGGACTAACTCCTACAATGAGCAGTTCTTC	NA	TRBV7-8	TRBJ2-1	NA
CATSRVSRGGDNEQFF	TGTGCCACCAGCAGAGTTTCTCGCGGGGGGGACAATGAGCAGTTCTTC	NA	TRBV15	TRBJ2-1	TRBD2
CASSETQGNTIYF	TGTGCCAGCAGTGAAACCCAGGGAAACACCATATATTTT	NA	TRBV6-5	TRBJ1-3	NA
CASSIGLTGELFF	TGTGCCAGTAGTATTGGCCTCACCGGGGAGCTGTTTTTT	NA	TRBV19	TRBJ2-2	NA
CASSDLAKYEQYF	TGTGCCAGCAGTGATCTAGCGAAGTACGAGCAGTACTTC	few	TRBV2	TRBJ2-7	NA
CARIRQVEGNQPQHF	TGCGCCAGGATACGACAGGTGGAGGGCAATCAGCCCCAGCATTTT	NA	TRBV23-1	TRBJ1-5	NA
CASSPLGLRDRESYGYTF	TGTGCCAGCAGCCCGCTGGGCCTACGGGACAGGGAAAGCTATGGCTACACCTTC	once	TRBV7-9	TRBJ1-2	TRBD1
CASSLAGTSVETQYF	TGCGCCAGCAGCTTGGCCGGGACTAGTGTAGAGACCCAGTACTTC	NA	TRBV5-1	TRBJ2-5	TRBD2
CASRRTGGLANYGYTF	TGTGCCAGCAGAAGGACAGGGGGATTAGCTAACTATGGCTACACCTTC	once	TRBV11-2	TRBJ1-2	TRBD1